Detailed here is one T cell receptor beta chain. CDR1 is MGHRA, CDR2 YSYEKL, per germline. The CDR3 spans 15 residues. V shed 4 bases and J 3 bases; nucleotides not matched to a gene: 4. This sample is drawn from a study of blood T cell repertoires in COVID-19. Study-level information: COVID-19 samples, acute and convalescent, were from the United States, Italy and Spain.

Original processing methods: Amplified reference gene primers provided the basis for estimating nucleated cell counts. The table came from immunoSEQ multiplex PCR; TCRdb's copy has only in-frame clones and leaves some out. That table furnishes V, J and clone size, whereas the DNA furnished D and trimming. Altogether 150,000 to 200,000 clones are present, more than 70% being singletons, with the ten largest covering around 4.8%. The source of this sequence is a human donor in a cohort sampled during active COVID-19. The specimen was peripheral blood. V gene TRBV4-1 combines with J gene TRBJ2-2; TRBD1 aligns across 8 bases. The CDR3 loop is CASSLQTGDTGELFF. CDR3 coding DNA: TGCGCCAGCAGCCTACAGACAGGGGACACCGGGGAGCTGTTTTTT.